A single sample gave rise to the 31 T cell receptor beta chains below, sequenced in a study of shared clonotypes between healthy human individuals. Generated by immunoSEQ multiplex PCR, the TCRdb table keeps only in-frame clones and is missing some. The repertoire holds about 2 million clones, with 95% as singletons. The sequenced sample consisted of naive CD4+ T cells sorted from blood. Subset meaning: CD45RA+ positively selected. The receptor source for this set is a man younger than 35 in good health.

Turning to this clone: Other DNA sequences in the same sample also yield this CDR3. This chain uses TRBV6-1 with TRBJ1-2, with D unresolved. With 2 bases removed from V and 5 bases from J, the gap between germline ends came to 3 bases. This CDR3 spans 11 amino acids. Germline V lookup: CDR1 MNHNS, CDR2 SASEGT. The CDR3 DNA follows: TGTGCCAGCAGTGAATCGTATGGCTACACCTTC. Translated, it gives CASSESYGYTF.

The V gene is TRBV6-5, the J gene TRBJ1-1; no definite D call. CDR3 length: 14 residues. The V and J ends lost 2 bases and 6 bases respectively, with 13 bases between them. From germline, CDR1 is MNHEY and CDR2 SVGAGI. DNA of the CDR3: TGTGCCAGCAGTTACGATGGACGGCCGCCTGAAGCTTTCTTT. This translates into CASSYDGRPPEAFF.

A note on this clone: At one end the junction does not follow the germline gene, possibly because of a read error. This sample also contains other DNA sequences that code for the same CDR3. CDR3 sequence (DNA): TGTGCCAGCAGTTTAGCGGGGGGATACAATGAGCAGTTCTTC. This codes for CASSLAGGYNEQFF. This sequence joins TRBV11-2 and TRBJ2-1; TRBD2 aligns across 10 bases. Germline CDR1 and CDR2: SGHAT and FQNNGV. The CDR3 is 14 residues long.

V is TRBV21-1 and J is TRBJ2-3; TRBD2 was called by the table and not checked on the DNA. TRBV21-1 is a known pseudogene. The CDR3 extends over 17 amino acids. The chain's CDR3 is CASSKVGSGCHTDTQYF. Here the CDR3 DNA reads TGTGCCAGCAGCAAAGTCGGGAGCGGGTGCCACACAGATACGCAGTATTTT.

This chain joins TRBV11-2 and TRBJ2-7, with a tentative D call TRBD2 (5 bases). Trimming took off 5 bases at V and 2 bases at J, with 16 bases between the two ends. The CDR3 length is 15 residues. Germline V gene sequence: CDR1 SGHAT, CDR2 FQNNGV. The CDR3 sequence is CASSAPGKWAYEQYF. Written as DNA, the CDR3 is TGTGCCAGCAGCGCTCCGGGGAAGTGGGCCTACGAGCAGTACTTC.

A single count supports this clone. CDR3 loop: CASSVGGTSGTQETQYF. Written as DNA, the CDR3 is TGTGCCAGCAGCGTAGGTGGGACTAGCGGGACCCAAGAGACCCAGTACTTC. The chain uses TRBV9 and TRBJ2-5, with 13 bases that match TRBD2. The CDR3 runs to 17 residues. CDR1 and CDR2 (germline): SGDLS, YYNGEE. J gave up 1 base and V 0 bases, and 3 bases lay outside the gene matches.

V usage is TRBV6-1 and J usage is TRBJ2-1; TRBD2 matches at 7 bases. Germline CDR1 MNHNS, CDR2 SASEGT. Trimming cost V 8 bases and J 5 bases; bases outside gene matches: 12. The CDR3 spans 15 residues. This CDR3 reads CASLGRGVLDNEQFF. CDR3 sequence (DNA): TGTGCCAGCCTGGGGAGGGGAGTATTGGACAATGAGCAGTTCTTC.

The chain couples TRBV6-5 to TRBJ2-5, with D uncertain. CDR1 is MNHEY and CDR2 is SVGAGI in the germline V gene. Trimming shortened V by 0 bases and J by 2 bases, and 10 bases separated the two germline ends. The CDR3 runs to 15 residues. The CDR3, as DNA: TGTGCCAGCAGTTACTCGGGGTTCTCGCAAGAGACCCAGTACTTC. Its protein is CASSYSGFSQETQYF.

The chain carries TRBV30 and TRBJ1-1, with 10 bases that match TRBD1. The trim removed 7 bases at V and 4 bases at J, leaving 6 bases unmatched. CDR1 is GTSNPN, CDR2 SVGIG, per germline (reference sequence). This CDR3 is 13 amino acids long. The CDR3 protein is CASLWDRGTEAFF. The CDR3 region has the DNA TGTGCCTCCCTATGGGACAGGGGCACTGAAGCTTTCTTT.

This chain uses TRBV5-4 with TRBJ2-2; the D is unclear. This CDR3 is 17 amino acids long. With 0 bases removed from V and 2 bases from J, the gap between germline ends came to 14 bases. The germline V gene encodes CDR1 SGHNT and CDR2 YYREEE (reference sequence). CDR3 coding DNA: TGTGCCAGCAGCTTGGGGCATTTTGGAGTTAACACCGGGGAGCTGTTTTTT. Protein sequence: CASSLGHFGVNTGELFF.

The chain links TRBV27 to TRBJ1-6, with TRBD1 matching 11 bases. Germline trimming cut 4 bases from V and 1 base from J; bases unmatched to any gene: 15. This CDR3 has 21 residues. Germline loops: CDR1 MNHEY, CDR2 SMNVEV (reference sequence). CDR3 sequence: CASSSTPPRTGGYSYNSPLHF. CDR3 bases: TGTGCCAGCAGTTCAACCCCCCCCAGGACAGGGGGCTATTCCTATAATTCACCCCTCCACTTT.

About this clone: Other DNA sequences of this sample code for an identical CDR3. The chain employs TRBV6-5 and TRBJ2-7, with TRBD2 matching 8 bases. CDR3 length: 15 amino acids. Looked up from germline, CDR1 is MNHEY and CDR2 is SVGAGI. With V trimmed by 0 bases and J by 1 base, 2 bases remained unmatched. The CDR3: CASSYSASGSYEQYF. CDR3 DNA: TGTGCCAGCAGTTACTCGGCTAGCGGGTCCTACGAGCAGTACTTC.

J is TRBJ2-7 and V is TRBV7-8; a possible D gene is TRBD1 (6 bases). V lost 5 bases to trimming and J lost 3 bases, with 17 bases between them. CDR3 length: 15 amino acids. The germline CDR1 and CDR2 sequences are SGHVS and FQNEAQ. The CDR3 nucleotides are TGTGCCAGCAGCCACCGACAGGCACAAGACTACGAGCAGTACTTC. This codes for CASSHRQAQDYEQYF.

The V call is TRBV7-2, the J call TRBJ2-3; unclear D gene. The CDR3 loop spans 15 amino acids. Trimming removed 5 bases from V and 1 base from J, with 13 bases in between. The germline V gene encodes CDR1 SGHTA and CDR2 FQGNSA. This chain's CDR3 is CASSQPRRGTDTQYF. The CDR3 DNA follows: TGTGCCAGCAGCCAACCGCGTCGGGGCACAGATACGCAGTATTTT. The whole variable domain, filled in from reference TRBV7-2 and TRBJ2-3, reads GAGVSQSPSNKVTEKGKDVELRCDPISGHTALYWYRQSLGQGLEFLIYFQGNSAPDKSGLPSDRFSAERTGGSVSTLTIQRTQQEDSAVYLCASSQPRRGTDTQYFGPGTRLTVL.

The chain has TRBV2 and TRBJ1-3, with D possibly TRBD1 on 6 matching bases. The germline V gene encodes CDR1 SNHLY and CDR2 FYNNEI. The CDR3 runs 15 residues. Trimming removed 2 bases at V and 0 bases at J, with 8 bases between. CDR3 DNA: TGTGCCAGCAGTGAAAGGGGGAGCTCTGGAAACACCATATATTTT. Translation gives CASSERGSSGNTIYF.

This chain links TRBV30 with TRBJ2-1; 10 bases map to TRBD1. This CDR3 has 15 residues. V trimming: 2 bases; J trimming: 7 bases; junction bases outside the gene matches: 8. Germline lookup yields CDR1 GTSNPN and CDR2 SVGIG (reference sequence). The CDR3: CAWSIWTGGRNEQFF. CDR3 bases: TGTGCCTGGAGTATATGGACAGGGGGGAGGAATGAGCAGTTCTTC.

Concerning this clone: A junction boundary mismatches the germline segment, possibly from a read error. The genes are TRBV7-9 and TRBJ2-5; 9 bases fit TRBD2. This CDR3 has 14 amino acids. Per germline, CDR1 SEHNR and CDR2 FQNEAQ (reference sequence). The CDR3 DNA follows: TGTGCCAGCGGCTTAAGTAGCGGGGGAGAGACCCAGTACTTC. The encoded protein is CASGLSSGGETQYF.

The chain recombines TRBV10-2 with TRBJ2-7; 8 bases are a match to TRBD2. Germline V gene lookup returns CDR1 WSHSY and CDR2 SAAADI. The junction had 7 bases not matched to a gene; V was cut back by 3 bases and J by 6 bases. The CDR3 is 14 amino acids. CDR3 residues: CASSEGLRGGEQYF. The CDR3 nucleotides are TGCGCCAGCAGTGAAGGGCTCCGGGGGGGCGAGCAGTACTTC.

J is TRBJ2-7 and V is TRBV5-1, with D perhaps TRBD2 (6 bases). Germline lookup yields CDR1 SGHRS and CDR2 YFSETQ. This CDR3 region has 15 residues. The V end lost 1 base, the J end lost 0 bases, and 11 bases lay between the germline ends. The CDR3 DNA reads TGCGCCAGCAGCTTGCTTCGTAGCGGCTCCTACGAGCAGTACTTC. Amino acid sequence: CASSLLRSGSYEQYF.

The chain uses TRBV14 and TRBJ1-3, with 8 bases aligning to TRBD1. V trimming: 2 bases; J trimming: 0 bases; junction bases outside the gene matches: 12. The CDR3 is made up of 19 amino acids. Germline V gene sequence: CDR1 SGHDN, CDR2 FVKESK. CDR3 amino acids: CASSQSSGTGIYSGNTIYF. CDR3 DNA sequence: TGTGCCAGCAGCCAATCCTCCGGGACAGGAATTTACTCTGGAAACACCATATATTTT.

This rearrangement joins TRBV9 to TRBJ1-1; possibly TRBD1 for D (5 bases). The CDR3 runs 12 residues. CDR1 and CDR2 from the germline V gene are SGDLS and YYNGEE. Trimming took 4 bases from V and 12 from J, leaving 16 bases between them. CDR3 nucleotide sequence: TGTGCCAGCAGCCCCTGGGGTCAGGGCCCTTTCTTT. Protein sequence: CASSPWGQGPFF. The full variable domain, rest sourced from reference TRBV9 and TRBJ1-1, is DSGVTQTPKHLITATGQRVTLRCSPRSGDLSVYWYQQSLDQGLQFLIQYYNGEERAKGNILERFSAQQFPDLHSELNLSSLELGDSALYFCASSPWGQGPFFGQGTRLTVV.

The V and J genes are TRBV4-1 and TRBJ1-2; D uncertain. The CDR3 is 14 residues long. Germline CDR1 reads MGHRA; CDR2 reads YSYEKL. V shed 0 bases and J shed 1 base, with 6 bases lying between them. In DNA, the CDR3 is TGCGCCAGCAGCCAAGATCGGAGTAACTATGGCTACACCTTC. Translating it yields CASSQDRSNYGYTF.

The rearrangement uses TRBV6-1 and TRBJ1-5, with D perhaps TRBD1 (5 bases). CDR3 size: 14 residues. Trimming shortened V by 3 bases and J by 4 bases, and 10 bases separated the two germline ends. CDR1 is MNHNS and CDR2 is SASEGT in the germline V gene. In DNA, the CDR3 is TGTGCCAGCAGTGACCGGGGGAAGAATCAGCCCCAGCATTTT. Translated: CASSDRGKNQPQHF.

Written as DNA, the CDR3 is TGTGCCAGCAGGACTCCGACAGGGGGCTACGGCTACACCTTC. Encoded protein: CASRTPTGGYGYTF. The chain links TRBV6-6 to TRBJ1-2, with 10 bases fitting TRBD1. This CDR3 is built from 14 residues. Losses at the gene ends were 6 bases for V and 8 bases for J; bases not matched to a gene: 9. Germline CDR1 is MNHNY and CDR2 is SVGAGI (reference sequence).

V usage is TRBV2 and J usage is TRBJ1-1, with a possible D match to TRBD1 (6 bases). This CDR3 is 15 amino acids long. Deletions cut 6 bases from V and 5 bases from J, with 19 bases between. The germline V gene encodes CDR1 SNHLY and CDR2 FYNNEI. In nucleotides, the CDR3 is TGTGCCAGCAGGGGGACGACAGGCTTGGGGACTGAAGCTTTCTTT. Translating it yields CASRGTTGLGTEAFF.

Here the CDR3 reads CAWRGRYEQYF. The CDR3 DNA reads as TGTGCCTGGAGGGGCCGCTACGAGCAGTACTTC. The rearrangement uses TRBV30 and TRBJ2-7; D is unclear. Trimming took off 3 bases at V and 3 bases at J, with 6 bases between the two ends. There are 11 residues in the CDR3. CDR1 and CDR2 (germline): GTSNPN, SVGIG (reference sequence).

This clone was found once. Here the CDR3 DNA reads TGCGCCAGCAGCCCCTCTCTCGGGGCCGGGGATTGGGGCTACACCTTC. It codes for CASSPSLGAGDWGYTF. The rearrangement joins TRBV5-1 to TRBJ1-2; tentatively, D is TRBD1 (5 bases). The CDR3 is made up of 16 amino acids. V lost 4 bases and J 8 bases, leaving 24 bases between the germline ends. The V gene's germline CDR1 is SGHRS and CDR2 YFSETQ.

V is TRBV15 and J is TRBJ2-7; 9 bases match TRBD2. Germline CDR1 is LNHNV and CDR2 is YYDKDF (reference sequence). The CDR3 runs 14 residues. V lost 5 bases, J lost 2 bases, and 4 bases stayed unmatched. CDR3 sequence (DNA): TGTGCCACCAGCTCGAGCGGGAGGCCCTACGAGCAGTACTTC. Its protein product is CATSSSGRPYEQYF.

The V call is TRBV2, the J call TRBJ2-1; D call uncertain. Germline values: CDR1 SNHLY, CDR2 FYNNEI. There are 14 residues in the CDR3. V was cut by 4 bases and J by 7 bases, with 14 bases left in between. The CDR3 protein is CASSADTAWNEQFF. The CDR3 region has the DNA TGTGCCAGCAGTGCGGATACGGCGTGGAATGAGCAGTTCTTC.

This chain connects TRBV10-2 to TRBJ2-1, with D uncertain. The CDR3 runs to 11 residues. The V and J ends lost 6 bases and 7 bases respectively, with 7 bases between them. Germline CDR1 WSHSY, CDR2 SAAADI. CDR3 bases: TGCGCCAGCAGCACTTGGAATGAGCAGTTCTTC. It translates to CASSTWNEQFF.

The chain employs TRBV7-9 and TRBJ2-1; D tentatively reads TRBD1 or TRBD2 (6 bases each). The CDR3 consists of 15 residues. V dropped 5 bases and J dropped 5 bases, with 16 bases sitting between them. Germline CDR1 and CDR2: SEHNR and FQNEAQ (reference sequence). The DNA for the CDR3 is TGTGCCAGCAGCCCAAAAGGGGGGCCTCACAATGAGCAGTTCTTC. Translated, it gives CASSPKGGPHNEQFF.